A single sample is the source of the 16 T cell receptor beta chains below, sequenced in a study of CD8 T cells in Susac syndrome. It was with random hexamers that 0.5 to 1 ug RNA was reverse transcribed. TCRdb reanalysed the immunoSEQ multiplex PCR reads using MiXCR and keeps one entry per CDR3 protein. There are roughly 200,000 distinct CDR3 sequences in the sample; more than 85% occur only once, and around 0.085% lies in the top ten. Material: CD4+ T cells from PBMCs. The origin of the receptors is a human donor with Susac syndrome.

V gene TRBV27 combines with J gene TRBJ2-2; 9 nucleotides match TRBD2. Germline CDR1 is MNHEY and CDR2 is SMNVEV (reference sequence). V trimming: 5 bases; J trimming: 7 bases; junction bases outside the gene matches: 17. The CDR3 extends over 18 amino acids. The CDR3 protein is CASSPRPGLARLNGELFF. In DNA, the CDR3 is TGTGCCAGCAGTCCCCGTCCGGGACTAGCTCGCCTCAACGGGGAGCTGTTTTTT.

The chain has TRBV5-1 and TRBJ1-5; D is perhaps TRBD1 (5 bases). Germline V gene data show CDR1 as SGHRS and CDR2 as YFSETQ. The V end lost 0 bases, the J end lost 4 bases, and 11 bases lay between the germline ends. CDR3 length: 15 amino acids. The CDR3 nucleotides read TGCGCCAGCAGCTTGGGGGGGAGTACTAATCAGCCCCAGCATTTT. Amino acid sequence: CASSLGGSTNQPQHF.

The V and J genes are TRBV4-1 and TRBJ1-2; D is perhaps TRBD1 (5 bases). CDR3 length equals 15 residues. V gave up 1 base and J gave up 2 bases, with 11 bases separating them. Per the germline V gene, CDR1 is MGHRA and CDR2 is YSYEKL. The CDR3 DNA sequence: TGCGCCAGCAGCCAAGGGGGGAACGTCAACTATGGCTACACCTTC. Its protein product is CASSQGGNVNYGYTF.

The chain is built from TRBV11-2 and TRBJ2-7; no clear D gene. Between the trimmed V and J ends, which lost 7 bases and 1 base, there was a span of 8 bases. Per germline, CDR1 SGHAT and CDR2 FQNNGV. The CDR3 loop spans 12 amino acids. CDR3 bases: TGTGCCAGCAACATCTGGTCCTACGAGCAGTACTTC. It encodes CASNIWSYEQYF.

The chain links TRBV20-1 to TRBJ1-2; maybe TRBD1 (5 bases). The V gene lost 2 bases and the J gene lost 6 bases, with 7 bases spanning the gap. CDR1 and CDR2 (germline): DFQATT, SNEGSKA (reference sequence). The CDR3 loop spans 11 amino acids. The CDR3 loop is CSARLQDGYTF. In nucleotides, the CDR3 is TGCAGTGCTAGACTACAGGATGGCTACACCTTC.

The V call is TRBV10-3, the J call TRBJ2-1; a possible D gene is TRBD1 (6 bases). With 5 bases removed from V and 0 bases from J, the gap between germline ends came to 11 bases. The CDR3 has 15 residues. Germline values: CDR1 ENHRY, CDR2 SYGVKD. CDR3 DNA: TGTGCCATCAGTCCCCGGGACATCTCCTACAATGAGCAGTTCTTC. This sequence encodes CAISPRDISYNEQFF.

This sequence joins TRBV9 and TRBJ1-1; D remains unclear. The CDR3 has 15 residues. Germline V gives CDR1 SGDLS, CDR2 YYNGEE. V was shortened by 0 bases and J by 0 bases, with 9 bases between the two germline ends. DNA of the CDR3: TGTGCCAGCAGCGTAGGAGGGATCCTGAACACTGAAGCTTTCTTT. Translation gives CASSVGGILNTEAFF.

The rearrangement uses TRBV5-1 and TRBJ2-5; 11 nucleotides align to TRBD2. CDR3 length: 16 residues. Germline lookup yields CDR1 SGHRS and CDR2 YFSETQ. V dropped 2 bases and J dropped 2; count of bases not matched to a gene: 5. CDR3 residues: CASSLTSGGIQETQYF. In DNA form, the CDR3 reads TGCGCCAGCAGCTTAACTAGCGGGGGTATACAAGAGACCCAGTACTTC.

In this sample, this clonotype turned up once. The chain joins TRBV10-3 to TRBJ2-5; no reliable D call. Germline V gene lookup returns CDR1 ENHRY and CDR2 SYGVKD. The V end was cut by 10 bases, the J end by 4 bases, with 16 bases between. CDR3 length equals 13 residues. The CDR3 DNA sequence: TGTGCCACCTTCGATATTTCGGGAGAGACCCAGTACTTC. Translating it yields CATFDISGETQYF.

The CDR3: CASSPGTATGNTIYF. CDR3 in DNA: TGTGCCAGCTCACCGGGGACAGCTACTGGAAACACCATATATTTT. The chain recombines TRBV18 with TRBJ1-3; 7 bases are a match to TRBD1. CDR3 length: 15 amino acids. CDR1 KGHSH and CDR2 LQKENI come from the germline V gene. The trim removed 3 bases at V and 2 bases at J, leaving 4 bases unmatched. The entire variable domain, with the rest obtained from reference TRBV18 and TRBJ1-3, is as follows: NAGVMQNPRHLVRRRGQEARLRCSPMKGHSHVYWYRQLPEEGLKFMVYLQKENIIDESGMPKERFSAEFPKEGPSILRIQQVVRGDSAAYFCASSPGTATGNTIYFGEGSWLTVV.

This rearrangement joins TRBV5-1 to TRBJ2-3; perhaps TRBD1 as D (5 bases). V lost 0 bases and J lost 6, with 17 bases in between. Germline assignment: CDR1 SGHRS and CDR2 YFSETQ. CDR3 length equals 16 residues. The CDR3 here is CASSLEDTDIGDTQYF. Written as DNA, the CDR3 is TGCGCCAGCAGCTTGGAGGACACGGACATCGGGGATACGCAGTATTTT.

This clonotype was detected once. The V gene is TRBV12-3 or TRBV12-4, the J gene TRBJ2-7; 7 nucleotides match TRBD1. The CDR3 consists of 14 residues. V dropped 7 bases and J dropped 6; count of bases not matched to a gene: 12. CDR3 sequence reads: CASTTIDREGEQYF. In DNA form, the CDR3 reads TGTGCCAGCACCACCATCGACAGGGAAGGCGAGCAGTACTTC.

The genes are TRBV12-3 or TRBV12-4 and TRBJ1-3; possibly TRBD1 for D (5 bases). The V gene lost 6 bases and the J gene lost 0 bases, with 12 bases spanning the gap. CDR3 length: 15 residues. The CDR3 loop is CASRNGHLSGNTIYF. DNA of the CDR3: TGTGCCAGCAGGAATGGACACCTCTCTGGAAACACCATATATTTT.

In nucleotides, the CDR3 is TGCAGTGCTGAACAGGGTTTATTCGCAGATACGCAGTATTTT. Translating it yields CSAEQGLFADTQYF. V and J are TRBV20-1 and TRBJ2-3, with D possibly TRBD1 on 6 matching bases. Germline-derived CDR1 and CDR2 are DFQATT and SNEGSKA (reference sequence). The CDR3 runs 14 residues. With 5 bases removed from V and 4 bases from J, the gap between germline ends came to 16 bases.

This chain uses TRBV5-8 with TRBJ1-1; D call uncertain. This CDR3 region has 13 residues. Trimming shortened V by 0 bases and J by 9 bases, and 12 bases separated the two germline ends. The germline gives CDR1 SGHTS, CDR2 YDEGEE. The CDR3 DNA reads as TGTGCCAGCAGCTTGGCGGGTCTAGGGAAAGCTTTCTTT. Translating it yields CASSLAGLGKAFF.

This chain uses TRBV6-2 or TRBV6-3 with TRBJ2-7; D not resolved. This CDR3 region has 12 residues. V lost 6 bases and J 3 bases, leaving 9 bases between the germline ends. Germline V gene sequence: CDR1 MNHEY, CDR2 SVGEGT. The chain's CDR3 is CASSLTIYEQYF. The CDR3 DNA reads as TGTGCCAGCAGCTTAACAATCTACGAGCAGTACTTC.